Below, one T cell receptor (beta chain) is given with its context. The target antigen is unknown. Expressed TCRB transcripts got sequenced, as all isolated RNA was reverse transcribed. Here immunoSEQ multiplex PCR was the method, and the copy in TCRdb shows in-frame clones only, minus some. The sample includes hundreds of thousands of clones, 15% to 20% of them seen just once. This specimen belongs to a study of beta chain features in type 1 diabetes. General study results and limits: Since sequencing was performed on cDNA, cells with high TCR expression could be over-represented. Fewer junction insertions and more nucleotide deletions appeared in type 1 diabetes patients. The naive, central memory and Treg TCRB repertoires of patients appeared to be more similar to one another than those of healthy donors.

V was pared by 4 bases and J by 7 bases, with 11 bases of the junction left unmatched. Germline V gene lookup returns CDR1 SGHDN and CDR2 FVKESK. The CDR3 has 17 amino acids. The sequenced sample consisted of naive CD4+ T cells from blood. V gene TRBV14 combines with J gene TRBJ2-1, with TRBD2 matching over 12 bases. The receptor comes from a woman younger than 35 in good health. The DNA of the CDR3 is TGTGCCAGCAGCCCGGCGGTGACTAGCGGGAGATGGAATGAGCAGTTCTTC. It is translated as CASSPAVTSGRWNEQFF.